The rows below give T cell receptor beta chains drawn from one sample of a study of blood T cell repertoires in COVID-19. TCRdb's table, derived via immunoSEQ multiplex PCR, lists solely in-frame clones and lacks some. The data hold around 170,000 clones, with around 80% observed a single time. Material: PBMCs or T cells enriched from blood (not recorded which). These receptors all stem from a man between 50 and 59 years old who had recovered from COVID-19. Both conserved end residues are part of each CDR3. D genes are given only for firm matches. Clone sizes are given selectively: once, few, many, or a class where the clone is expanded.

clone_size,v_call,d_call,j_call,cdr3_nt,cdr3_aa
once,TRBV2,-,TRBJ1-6,TGTGCCAGCAATCCGAGACAGGCCCTCTATAATTCACCCCTCCACTTT,CASNPRQALYNSPLHF
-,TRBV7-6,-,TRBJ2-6,TGTGCCAGCAGCTTTGGGCCTCAAAACTCTGGGGCCAACGTCCTGACTTTC,CASSFGPQNSGANVLTF
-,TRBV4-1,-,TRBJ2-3,TGCGCCAGCAGCCAAGTCGGGTCGGATACGCAGTATTTT,CASSQVGSDTQYF
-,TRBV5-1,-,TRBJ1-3,TGCGCCAGCAGCTTGGGCGGTGTCCCCAGCGAAAACACCATATATTTT,CASSLGGVPSENTIYF
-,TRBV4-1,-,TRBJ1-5,TGCGCCAGCAGCCAAGATTTGACAGTCAATCAGCCCCAGCATTTT,CASSQDLTVNQPQHF
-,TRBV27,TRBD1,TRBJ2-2,TGTGCCAGCAGGTACAGGGGGGACACCGGGGAGCTGTTTTTT,CASRYRGDTGELFF
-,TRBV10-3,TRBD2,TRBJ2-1,TGTGCCATCGAGGCTAGCGGGGGGGGCAATGAGCAGTTCTTC,CAIEASGGGNEQFF
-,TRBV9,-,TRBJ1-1,TGTGCCAGCAGCTTATCAGGGGCGAACACTGAAGCTTTCTTT,CASSLSGANTEAFF
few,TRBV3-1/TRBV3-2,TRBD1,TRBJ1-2,TGTGCCAGCAGCCACCCGACAGGGGCTGGCTACACCTTC,CASSHPTGAGYTF
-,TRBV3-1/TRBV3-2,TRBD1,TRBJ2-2,TGTGCCAGCAGCCAACTCACAGGGGCAAGGGACACCGGGGAGCTGTTTTTT,CASSQLTGARDTGELFF